This is a list of T cell receptor beta chains from one sample in a study of blood T cell repertoires in COVID-19. TCRdb keeps only in-frame clones here, not all; method: immunoSEQ multiplex PCR. The sample contains about 160,000 clones, 60% to 85% of which appear only once. Sample: peripheral blood. Receptors were obtained from a man between 60 and 70 years old with acute or convalescent COVID-19. Both conserved end residues are part of each CDR3. D genes are given only for firm matches. Some rows have no size entry. The others give once, few or many, or a class for an expanded clone.

>.|TRBV5-1|.|TRBJ1-6
CASSLDSRNSPLHF
TGCGCCAGCAGCTTGGACAGCCGAAATTCACCCCTCCACTTT
>.|TRBV11-2|.|TRBJ2-3
CASSLEGVYTDTQYF
TGTGCCAGCAGCTTAGAGGGCGTCTACACAGATACGCAGTATTTT
>TRBD2|TRBV5-8|.|TRBJ2-2
CASSLGLAGITGELFF
TGTGCCAGCAGCTTGGGGCTAGCGGGGATCACCGGGGAGCTGTTTTTT
>TRBD1|TRBV18|.|TRBJ1-4
CASSSGTGGEKLFF
TGTGCCAGCTCATCCGGGACAGGGGGTGAAAAACTGTTTTTT
>.|TRBV6-5|few|TRBJ1-2
CASSYSNSYGYTF
TGTGCCAGCAGTTACTCGAACAGCTATGGCTACACCTTC
>.|TRBV19|.|TRBJ2-6
CASNGRGDTSGANVLTF
TGTGCCAGTAACGGGCGGGGCGATACCTCTGGGGCCAACGTCCTGACTTTC
>.|TRBV5-4|.|TRBJ2-2
CASSWQGSGELFF
TGTGCCAGCAGCTGGCAGGGATCCGGGGAGCTGTTTTTT
>.|TRBV23-1|.|TRBJ1-6
CASSQSRGPLHF
TGCGCCAGCAGTCAATCGAGAGGGCCCCTCCACTTT
>.|TRBV27|.|TRBJ2-2
CASSLTGFTGELFF
TGTGCCAGCAGTTTAACTGGTTTCACCGGGGAGCTGTTTTTT
>.|TRBV7-9|.|TRBJ1-6
CASSLGREAGRKGDSPLHF
TGTGCCAGCAGCTTAGGCCGTGAGGCAGGTCGGAAGGGGGATTCACCCCTCCACTTT
>TRBD2|TRBV19|once|TRBJ2-5
CASSPGTSGLLQETQYF
TGTGCCAGTAGTCCCGGGACTAGCGGGCTGTTACAAGAGACCCAGTACTTC
>.|TRBV4-3|.|TRBJ1-1
CASSQERRLTEAFF
TGCGCCAGCAGCCAAGAAAGGAGGCTAACTGAAGCTTTCTTT
>.|TRBV27|.|TRBJ2-7
CASSLASQYEQYF
TGTGCCAGCAGTTTAGCTAGCCAATACGAGCAGTACTTC
>.|TRBV15|.|TRBJ1-2
CATSRVGTPGGEGYTF
TGTGCCACCAGCAGAGTGGGGACTCCCGGCGGGGAAGGCTACACCTTC
>TRBD2|TRBV27|few|TRBJ2-1
CASSGAGAHNEQFF
TGTGCCAGCAGTGGAGCGGGGGCTCATAATGAGCAGTTCTTC
>TRBD2|TRBV9|.|TRBJ2-3
CASSVSGGAADTQYF
TGTGCCAGCAGCGTTAGCGGGGGGGCCGCAGATACGCAGTATTTT